This T cell receptor (beta chain) comes out of a study of blood T cell repertoires in COVID-19 (dated by TCRdb to the early 2020s). The study in broad terms: The collaborator samples originated in the United States, Italy and Spain and spanned the acute and convalescent phases of COVID-19. The material from the prospective study consisted of cDNA or gDNA derived from T cells, B-cell-depleted T cells, or PBMCs. The dataset comprised deeply sampled blood TCRbeta repertoires from subjects exposed to, actively infected with, or recovered from COVID-19. A freely available public database, intended as a resource for researchers studying the immune response to SARS-CoV-2, is where the repertoires were released. The samples were drawn from the first 160 participants of the ongoing ImmuneRACE study and from over a thousand subjects provided by 6 global collaborators. A de-identified subject ID, COVID-19 status, age in years and sex were almost always included in the sample metadata. HLA class I and class II types, where available, came from metadata supplied by the sample provider rather than from assay-based typing.

From the cysteine through the phenylalanine, the CDR3 covers 15 amino acids. Solely the CDR3 DNA is kept, with 45 bases framed from the first base. The CDR1 and CDR2 encoded by the germline V gene (reference sequence) are LNHDA and SQIVND. Here V drops 1 base and J drops 8 bases, and the junction holds 6 bases not matched to any gene. Study-wide conclusions, independent of this receptor: The amount of clinical and demographic metadata varied by source and participant and was provided uncurated.

The immunoSEQ Assay, a bias-controlled multiplex PCR, was used to amplify TCRbeta CDR3 regions from genomic DNA. The paper's processing steps were these. The number of nucleated cells in each sample was estimated from the amplification of reference gene primers within the assay. To quantify the absolute abundance of each unique TCRbeta CDR3 rearrangement, sequence reads were collapsed and filtered. Productive Simpson clonality was computed per sample as the square root of Simpson's diversity index over productive rearrangements. Not all clones reach the TCRdb copy of this immuneACCESS table, which keeps in-frame sequences only. Checked studies attribute under half of the gap to unresolved V genes and leave the rest unexplained. The DNA gave D and trimming, while V, J and clone size come from that table. For this sample the table gives 210,000 or so clones, of which approximately 85% were detected only once. The ten largest clones take up 5% to 6.5% of the sample.

In Seattle, one collaborating source enrolled patients while the infection was active and tracked those patients longitudinally over the course of disease. The collaborating institutions used their own protocols to collect whole blood in K2EDTA tubes. For TCRbeta analysis, collaborators shipped samples as frozen whole blood, isolated PBMCs, or DNA extracted from either of those sample types. About this clone itself: Its antigen target is currently unknown. Per-base quality was not reported, and no clone a single base away is much larger than it.

Sequenced input: peripheral blood. The sequence derives from a man between 50 and 59 years old with COVID-19, enrolled during active disease. The chain links TRBV19 with TRBJ2-1; 9 central bases correspond to TRBD1. CDR3 protein: CASSIGQGGGYEQFF. In nucleotide form, the sequence is TGTGCCAGTAGTATAGGACAGGGGGGTGGGTATGAGCAGTTCTTC.